This T cell receptor (beta chain) derives from a study of cytomegalovirus exposure and HLA in healthy donors. Study-level results: Previous analysis showed most TCR beta V segments were productive about 87% or about 30% of the time.

Per germline, CDR1 SNHLY and CDR2 FYNNEI. The J segment lost 3 bases and the V segment lost 6 bases, leaving 4 bases of the junction unmatched. The CDR3 has 14 amino acids. PCR employed 60 Vbeta and 13 Jbeta primers. The protocol was immunoSEQ multiplex PCR, while the TCRdb copy is restricted to in-frame clones and leaves out a portion. The repertoire holds approximately 180,000 clones, with roughly 76% as singletons. Remarks on this clone: Its antigen is not known.

J is TRBJ1-1 and V is TRBV2; 10 bases are a match to TRBD1. The source of this sequence is a woman aged 18-30 years in good health and CMV-seropositive. The sequencing sample was made of PBMCs. CDR3: CASRTGTGDTEAFF. As DNA, the CDR3 is TGTGCCAGCAGAACGGGGACAGGGGACACTGAAGCTTTCTTT.